One and the same sample provided the 17 T cell receptor beta chains below, sequenced in a study of CXCR3-negative and CXCR3-positive naive CD8 T cells. UMI-labeled 5' RACE yielded the TRB cDNA libraries. TCRdb reprocessed the 5' RACE reads and keeps a single row for each CDR3 protein, giving no DNA. The specimen's table records 80,000 to 95,000 distinct CDR3 sequences. Sequences were obtained from naive CXCR3- CD8+ T cells from blood. Subset noted: CD45RO-CCR7+CD27+CD95- naive CD8+ T cells lacking CXCR3 (TNR3-). These receptors all stem from a human donor in good health. Some clones in this sample may be carry-over from other donors' samples.

This chain joins TRBV12-3 or TRBV12-4 and TRBJ2-1; TCRdb lists TRBD2, though no DNA is available to test this call. The CDR3 has 16 residues. CDR3 residues: CASSLVGQTLANEQFF.

The gene calls are TRBV3-1 and TRBJ2-2; TCRdb returns TRBD1, unconfirmable since there is no DNA. The germline CDR1 and CDR2 sequences are LGHDT and YNNKEL (reference sequence). There are 17 residues in the CDR3. The CDR3 region is CASSQEGHLGDTGELFF. Drawing the rest from reference TRBV3-1 and TRBJ2-2, the complete variable domain is DTAVSQTPKYLVTQMGNDKSIKCEQNLGHDTMYWYKQDSKKFLKIMFSYNNKELIINETVPNRFSPKSPDKAHLNLHINSLELGDSAVYFCASSQEGHLGDTGELFFGEGSRLTVL.

The V gene is TRBV6-2 or TRBV6-3, the J gene TRBJ2-5; the D gene TCRdb calls, TRBD2, cannot be checked with no DNA. The CDR3 extends over 16 amino acids. The germline V gene has CDR1 MNHEY and CDR2 SVGEGT. CDR3 sequence: CASSSLGLAGGETQYF.

J is TRBJ2-3 and V is TRBV29-1; the D call from TCRdb, TRBD1, cannot be confirmed without DNA. This CDR3 has 12 residues. The germline CDR1 and CDR2 sequences are SQVTM and ANQGSEA. The CDR3 sequence is CSATGAIDTQYF.

The genes are TRBV29-1 and TRBJ2-3; no DNA is available, so the TRBD1 call from TCRdb remains unchecked. From germline, CDR1 is SQVTM and CDR2 ANQGSEA. The CDR3 sequence is 13 residues long. CDR3 protein: CSVEGGQTDTQYF.

The V and J genes are TRBV6-2 or TRBV6-3 and TRBJ2-5; TCRdb calls TRBD2, which cannot be checked without DNA. The CDR3 sequence is 19 residues long. CDR1 and CDR2 (germline): MNHEY, SVGEGT. The CDR3 protein is CASSYTNDLTSGYQETQYF.

The chain has TRBV7-9 and TRBJ2-1; TCRdb's D call, TRBD1, is unchecked because there is no DNA. The CDR3 covers 14 residues. CDR1 and CDR2 from the germline V gene are SEHNR and FQNEAQ (reference sequence). CDR3: CATNRQGRDNEQFF.

The genes are TRBV9 and TRBJ2-1; the D call of TRBD1 rests on TCRdb alone, since no DNA is present to check it. From germline, CDR1 is SGDLS and CDR2 YYNGEE. This CDR3 comprises 13 residues. CDR3 sequence reads: CASSPTQGNEQFF.

The CDR3 reads CASSVLQETNYGYTF. The gene calls are TRBV9 and TRBJ1-2; TCRdb's assignment of TRBD1 cannot be checked, as there is no DNA. CDR1 and CDR2 (germline): SGDLS, YYNGEE. The CDR3 is 15 residues long.

The gene calls are TRBV7-8 and TRBJ2-7. There are 14 residues in the CDR3. Per germline, CDR1 SGHVS and CDR2 FQNEAQ. The CDR3: CASSLQLSSYEQYF.

The chain joins TRBV28 to TRBJ2-2; TCRdb selects TRBD1, and the lack of DNA leaves this call unchecked. The CDR3 loop spans 15 amino acids. The germline CDR1 and CDR2 sequences are MDHEN and SYDVKM. The CDR3 loop reads CASSLLGGNTGELFF.

The rearrangement joins TRBV4-1 to TRBJ2-7; lacking DNA, the TRBD1 call made by TCRdb goes unchecked. Germline V gene sequence: CDR1 MGHRA, CDR2 YSYEKL. This CDR3 is 15 amino acids long. CDR3 sequence: CASSLDGQAQGGQYF.

This rearrangement joins TRBV5-4 to TRBJ2-7; the TRBD1 assignment by TCRdb is unverifiable without DNA. Per the germline V gene, CDR1 is SGHNT and CDR2 is YYREEE (reference sequence). The length of the CDR3 is 16 residues. The CDR3 is CASSLGLGNRTYEQYF.

This chain connects TRBV7-9 to TRBJ2-3; TCRdb's assignment of TRBD1 cannot be checked, as there is no DNA. CDR1 is SEHNR and CDR2 is FQNEAQ in the germline V gene (reference sequence). The CDR3 is 14 residues long. The CDR3 sequence is CASSPSGQSDTQYF.

This chain uses TRBV10-3 with TRBJ1-4; TCRdb's D gene call, TRBD1, goes unchecked for lack of DNA. The CDR3 has 14 amino acids. Per germline, CDR1 ENHRY and CDR2 SYGVKD. The CDR3 loop reads CAISEQGGNEKLFF.

The V and J genes are TRBV9 and TRBJ2-1. The CDR3 totals 16 residues. The germline V gene has CDR1 SGDLS and CDR2 YYNGEE. The CDR3 here is CASSVAGRSSYNEQFF.

The chain has TRBV6-5 and TRBJ2-7. This CDR3 comprises 13 residues. Looked up from germline, CDR1 is MNHEY and CDR2 is SVGAGI. CDR3 residues: CASKPDASYEQYF.